Sequencing of this T cell receptor beta chain was carried out in a study of PD-1 blockade in classical Hodgkin lymphoma. Study-wide context: Every 2 weeks, patients got 3 mg/kg intravenous nivolumab.

The time point was: cycle 4 day 1 (C4D1), after more than five weeks of nivolumab. Relapse was seen in all patients after autologous stem cell transplantation, and brentuximab vedotin exposure was variable. The protocol was immunoSEQ multiplex PCR, while the TCRdb copy is restricted to in-frame clones and leaves out a portion. The sample contains around 100,000 clones, 90% of which appear only once. This CDR3 is built from 13 residues. Unmatched junction bases numbered 3, after V lost 8 bases and J lost 2 bases. From germline, CDR1 is SGHTA and CDR2 FQGNSA. V usage is TRBV7-2 and J usage is TRBJ2-4; 7 bases align to TRBD2. This clonotype was sampled from a human donor with classical Hodgkin lymphoma. The specimen comprised peripheral blood mononuclear cells (PBMCs), sampled before the fourth cycle of nivolumab. The CDR3 DNA reads as TGTGCCAGCGGGGAGGGCCCCAAAAACATTCAGTACTTC. It is translated as CASGEGPKNIQYF. The whole variable domain, remainder taken from reference TRBV7-2 and TRBJ2-4, is GAGVSQSPSNKVTEKGKDVELRCDPISGHTALYWYRQSLGQGLEFLIYFQGNSAPDKSGLPSDRFSAERTGGSVSTLTIQRTQQEDSAVYLCASGEGPKNIQYFGAGTRLSVL.